What follows are 7 T cell receptor beta chains derived from one specimen sequenced in a study of control samples from healthy donors and cancer patients. Method: immunoSEQ multiplex PCR; TCRdb's copy keeps in-frame clones and lacks some. This sample has approximately 160,000 clones, with 75% to 95% found just once. Sequencing input: blood. The receptors were gathered from a middle-aged woman in good health.

The rearrangement joins TRBV28 to TRBJ1-5; D gene unclear. From germline, CDR1 is MDHEN and CDR2 SYDVKM. The CDR3 length is 12 residues. V lost 9 bases and J lost 6, with 12 bases in between. The CDR3 bases are TGTGCCAGTAAAACAGTTGGTCAGCCCCAGCATTTT. Translation: CASKTVGQPQHF. Based on the CDR3 plus reference TRBV28 and TRBJ1-5, the full variable domain is DVKVTQSSRYLVKRTGEKVFLECVQDMDHENMFWYRQDPGLGLRLIYFSYDVKMKEKGDIPEGYSVSREKKERFSLILESASTNQTSMYLCASKTVGQPQHFGDGTRLSIL.

The chain has TRBV5-1 and TRBJ2-5; D is perhaps TRBD1 (6 bases). Trimming stripped 1 base from V and 3 bases from J, with 10 bases between. The germline gives CDR1 SGHRS, CDR2 YFSETQ. CDR3 size: 14 residues. The CDR3 is CASSLLGAKETQYF. The CDR3 DNA reads TGCGCCAGCAGCTTGTTGGGGGCCAAAGAGACCCAGTACTTC.

The J gene is TRBJ1-1, the V gene TRBV18; D ambiguous. Germline lookup yields CDR1 KGHSH and CDR2 LQKENI. The ends were cut back, 0 bases at V and 5 bases at J, with 7 bases in the middle. The CDR3 sequence is 13 residues long. The CDR3 is CASSPPLRTEAFF. The CDR3, as DNA: TGTGCCAGCTCACCACCGCTTCGGACTGAAGCTTTCTTT.

The chain is built from TRBV2 and TRBJ2-2; weak D call: TRBD2 (6 bases). In germline, CDR1 is SNHLY, CDR2 FYNNEI. This CDR3 region has 13 residues. The V and J ends lost 7 bases and 7 bases respectively, with 13 bases between them. This CDR3 is CASMDGGYGELFF. In DNA, the CDR3 is TGTGCCAGCATGGATGGGGGGTACGGGGAGCTGTTTTTT.

The chain is built from TRBV18 and TRBJ2-1; 8 positions match TRBD2. The CDR3 sequence is 14 residues long. V dropped 2 bases and J dropped 4; count of bases not matched to a gene: 1. Germline CDR1 reads KGHSH; CDR2 reads LQKENI. The CDR3 DNA follows: TGTGCCAGCTCACCAACGGGGGGGTACAATGAGCAGTTCTTC. This translates into CASSPTGGYNEQFF.

The rearrangement uses TRBV2 and TRBJ1-2, with D perhaps TRBD1 (5 bases). Looked up from germline, CDR1 is SNHLY and CDR2 is FYNNEI. V gave up 2 bases and J gave up 12 bases, with 16 bases separating them. This CDR3 has 13 residues. The CDR3 DNA reads TGTGCCAGCAGTGAAACGGGGCCCGTTGAGAACACCTTC. It encodes CASSETGPVENTF.

The V and J genes are TRBV6-6 and TRBJ2-1, with D maybe TRBD2 (6 bases). V was trimmed by 5 bases and J by 9 bases, leaving 11 bases between them. The germline gives CDR1 MNHNY, CDR2 SVGAGI (reference sequence). CDR3 length equals 12 residues. CDR3 loop: CASSGGRTEQFF. CDR3 DNA: TGTGCCAGCAGTGGAGGGCGGACTGAGCAGTTCTTC.